The rows below give T cell receptor beta chains drawn from one sample of a study of cytomegalovirus exposure and HLA in healthy donors. Produced via immunoSEQ multiplex PCR; TCRdb's table is partial and in-frame only. The sample holds some 89,000 clones, less than 80% seen once. Material for sequencing was PBMCs. These receptors were taken from a woman in her thirties or forties in good health and CMV-seropositive. Each CDR3 is given with its conserved first and last residue. The order of the fields is clone size, D gene, J gene, V gene, CDR3 DNA, CDR3 protein. A D gene is named only where the DNA matches it firmly. Size values are once, few and many counts, or a class for expanded clones, and some rows have none.

abundance: few; d_gene: .; j_gene: TRBJ2-7; v_gene: TRBV9; CDR3nt: TGTGCCAGCAGCGTAGTCGTTGGAGGGGAGCAGTACTTC; CDR3aa: CASSVVVGGEQYF
abundance: .; d_gene: TRBD2; j_gene: TRBJ2-1; v_gene: TRBV4-1; CDR3nt: TGCGCCAGCAGCTTTAGCGGGAGAGGTTACAATGAGCAGTTCTTC; CDR3aa: CASSFSGRGYNEQFF
abundance: .; d_gene: TRBD2; j_gene: TRBJ2-1; v_gene: TRBV6-5; CDR3nt: TGTGCCAGCAGTCCGGGGACTAGAGCGTCAAATGAGCAGTTCTTC; CDR3aa: CASSPGTRASNEQFF
abundance: .; d_gene: .; j_gene: TRBJ1-6; v_gene: TRBV6-6; CDR3nt: TGTGCCAGCAGTCCTCGGGACTACAATTCACCCCTCCACTTT; CDR3aa: CASSPRDYNSPLHF
abundance: .; d_gene: .; j_gene: TRBJ1-1; v_gene: TRBV27; CDR3nt: TGTGCCAGCAGTCCCCTAGCTGCTGACACTGAAGCTTTCTTT; CDR3aa: CASSPLAADTEAFF
abundance: .; d_gene: TRBD2; j_gene: TRBJ2-1; v_gene: TRBV18; CDR3nt: TGTGCCAGCTCACTGTCCCTAGCGGACTACAATGAGCAGTTCTTC; CDR3aa: CASSLSLADYNEQFF
abundance: .; d_gene: TRBD1; j_gene: TRBJ2-5; v_gene: TRBV10-3; CDR3nt: TGTGCCATCCACCACAGGACAGGGATATATGAGACCCAGTACTTC; CDR3aa: CAIHHRTGIYETQYF
abundance: .; d_gene: TRBD1; j_gene: TRBJ2-1; v_gene: TRBV7-8; CDR3nt: TGTGCCAGCAGCCCTCGGGACAGCTCCTACAATGAGCAGTTCTTC; CDR3aa: CASSPRDSSYNEQFF
abundance: .; d_gene: TRBD2; j_gene: TRBJ2-7; v_gene: TRBV25-1; CDR3nt: TGTGCCAGCAGTGGACGACTAGCGGAGGACCCTAGGCGCGAGCAGTACTTC; CDR3aa: CASSGRLAEDPRREQYF
abundance: .; d_gene: TRBD1; j_gene: TRBJ1-1; v_gene: TRBV6-6; CDR3nt: TGTGCCAGCGAACGGACAGGGGGGAACACTGAAGCTTTCTTT; CDR3aa: CASERTGGNTEAFF
abundance: .; d_gene: .; j_gene: TRBJ1-5; v_gene: TRBV19; CDR3nt: TGTGCCAGTAGTACAACAGGGATAGGCAATCAGCCCCAGCATTTT; CDR3aa: CASSTTGIGNQPQHF
abundance: once; d_gene: .; j_gene: TRBJ1-1; v_gene: TRBV5-1; CDR3nt: TGCGCCAGCAGCTTGGTGGGGGGATCGGGCACTGAAGCTTTCTTT; CDR3aa: CASSLVGGSGTEAFF
abundance: .; d_gene: .; j_gene: TRBJ2-5; v_gene: TRBV10-3; CDR3nt: TGTGCCATCAGTACCCCCGGCGGGATAAAAGAGACCCAGTACTTC; CDR3aa: CAISTPGGIKETQYF
abundance: few; d_gene: .; j_gene: TRBJ1-1; v_gene: TRBV28; CDR3nt: TGTGCCAGCAGTTCCGGGGATGAAGCTTTCTTT; CDR3aa: CASSSGDEAFF
abundance: .; d_gene: TRBD1; j_gene: TRBJ1-1; v_gene: TRBV9; CDR3nt: TGTGCCAGCAGCGACCACAGGGGGGCGAACACTGAAGCTTTCTTT; CDR3aa: CASSDHRGANTEAFF
abundance: .; d_gene: TRBD1; j_gene: TRBJ2-7; v_gene: TRBV5-6; CDR3nt: TGTGCCAGCAGCTTCCGGGACAGGGGACCGCAGTACTTC; CDR3aa: CASSFRDRGPQYF
abundance: .; d_gene: .; j_gene: TRBJ2-1; v_gene: TRBV10-3; CDR3nt: TGTGCCATCAGTGCCCAGGGGCGGGACAATGAGCAGTTCTTC; CDR3aa: CAISAQGRDNEQFF
abundance: .; d_gene: .; j_gene: TRBJ2-3; v_gene: TRBV6-1; CDR3nt: TGTGCCAGTCCGGGACAATTCACAGATACGCAGTATTTT; CDR3aa: CASPGQFTDTQYF
abundance: .; d_gene: TRBD2; j_gene: TRBJ2-3; v_gene: TRBV30; CDR3nt: TGTGCCTGGAGTACCAAACCGGGACTAGGGGAAGCAGATACGCAGTATTTT; CDR3aa: CAWSTKPGLGEADTQYF
abundance: .; d_gene: .; j_gene: TRBJ2-3; v_gene: TRBV19; CDR3nt: TGTGCCAGTAGTATCCGGGATAGCGGCACAGATACGCAGTATTTT; CDR3aa: CASSIRDSGTDTQYF
abundance: .; d_gene: .; j_gene: TRBJ2-1; v_gene: TRBV19; CDR3nt: TGTGCCAGTAGTATCTCGCTAGTAAATGAGCAGTTCTTC; CDR3aa: CASSISLVNEQFF
abundance: .; d_gene: .; j_gene: TRBJ2-7; v_gene: TRBV7-9; CDR3nt: TGTGCCAGCAGCTTGGTCCTAGCACCCTACGAGCAGTACTTC; CDR3aa: CASSLVLAPYEQYF
abundance: .; d_gene: .; j_gene: TRBJ2-7; v_gene: TRBV7-2; CDR3nt: TGTGCCAGCAGCTTAGGAGCGTTCCGCTACGAGCAGTACTTC; CDR3aa: CASSLGAFRYEQYF
abundance: .; d_gene: .; j_gene: TRBJ2-3; v_gene: TRBV27; CDR3nt: TGTGCCAGCAGTTTATCGTACACAGATACGCAGTATTTT; CDR3aa: CASSLSYTDTQYF
abundance: once; d_gene: TRBD1; j_gene: TRBJ2-7; v_gene: TRBV6-1; CDR3nt: TGTGCCAGCAATACTCCGGGACAGGGACTATACGAGCAGTACTTC; CDR3aa: CASNTPGQGLYEQYF
abundance: .; d_gene: .; j_gene: TRBJ2-7; v_gene: TRBV13; CDR3nt: TGTGCCAGCAGACGCACAGGGCTCGAGCAGTACTTC; CDR3aa: CASRRTGLEQYF
abundance: .; d_gene: .; j_gene: TRBJ2-7; v_gene: TRBV6-6; CDR3nt: TGTGCCAGCAGTTCCTCTGCGGGGTTCGCGCGGGAGCAGTACTTC; CDR3aa: CASSSSAGFAREQYF
abundance: .; d_gene: TRBD2; j_gene: TRBJ2-7; v_gene: TRBV6-1; CDR3nt: TGTGCCAGCGTGACTAGCGGGCACTCCTACGAGCAGTACTTC; CDR3aa: CASVTSGHSYEQYF
abundance: .; d_gene: .; j_gene: TRBJ1-4; v_gene: TRBV28; CDR3nt: TGTGCCAGCTCAGGGGACGGTACTAATGAAAAACTGTTTTTT; CDR3aa: CASSGDGTNEKLFF
abundance: few; d_gene: TRBD2; j_gene: TRBJ2-5; v_gene: TRBV7-9; CDR3nt: TGTGCCAGCAGCTCGACGGGGACTAGCGGGGATAAACAAGAGACCCAGTACTTC; CDR3aa: CASSSTGTSGDKQETQYF
abundance: .; d_gene: TRBD2; j_gene: TRBJ2-7; v_gene: TRBV6-5; CDR3nt: TGTGCCAGCAGTTACTTGGCTAGCGGGGCCCCCTACGAGCAGTACTTC; CDR3aa: CASSYLASGAPYEQYF
abundance: .; d_gene: .; j_gene: TRBJ1-1; v_gene: TRBV25-1; CDR3nt: TGTGCCAGCAGTGAACCAGGGGTGATTGCTTTCTTT; CDR3aa: CASSEPGVIAFF
abundance: .; d_gene: .; j_gene: TRBJ2-1; v_gene: TRBV10-3; CDR3nt: TGTGCCATCAGTGAGTCGTGGGAGTCGTACAATGAGCAGTTCTTC; CDR3aa: CAISESWESYNEQFF
abundance: .; d_gene: TRBD1; j_gene: TRBJ1-2; v_gene: TRBV6-5; CDR3nt: TGTGCCAGCAGTTACGCGGGACAGAGTTATGGCTACACCTTC; CDR3aa: CASSYAGQSYGYTF
abundance: .; d_gene: .; j_gene: TRBJ1-2; v_gene: TRBV2; CDR3nt: TGTGCCAGCAGTGAACAGGGGTTGGCTGGCTACACCTTC; CDR3aa: CASSEQGLAGYTF
abundance: .; d_gene: .; j_gene: TRBJ2-2; v_gene: TRBV7-9; CDR3nt: TGTGCCAGCAGCTTGCGGGACAGCCCCACCGGGGAGCTGTTTTTT; CDR3aa: CASSLRDSPTGELFF
abundance: .; d_gene: TRBD2; j_gene: TRBJ2-1; v_gene: TRBV10-3; CDR3nt: TGTGCCATCAGTGACTCTAGCGGGAGTTCCTACAATGAGCAGTTCTTC; CDR3aa: CAISDSSGSSYNEQFF
abundance: .; d_gene: TRBD2; j_gene: TRBJ2-7; v_gene: TRBV30; CDR3nt: TGTGCCTGGAGCCGGCTAGCGGACCAGATAGACGAGCAGTACTTC; CDR3aa: CAWSRLADQIDEQYF
abundance: few; d_gene: TRBD2; j_gene: TRBJ2-3; v_gene: TRBV5-1; CDR3nt: TGCGCCAGCAGCTTGGGGACTAGCGGGAGCACAGATACGCAGTATTTT; CDR3aa: CASSLGTSGSTDTQYF
abundance: .; d_gene: TRBD2; j_gene: TRBJ2-3; v_gene: TRBV9; CDR3nt: TGTGCCAGCAGCGATTCCCCTAGCGGGAGGGCCATCCCGAATACGCAGTATTTT; CDR3aa: CASSDSPSGRAIPNTQYF
abundance: .; d_gene: TRBD1; j_gene: TRBJ1-1; v_gene: TRBV30; CDR3nt: TGTGACCCGGGACAGGGAAGCACTGAAGCTTTCTTT; CDR3aa: CDPGQGSTEAFF
abundance: .; d_gene: TRBD1; j_gene: TRBJ1-1; v_gene: TRBV5-1; CDR3nt: TGCGCCAGCAGCCCGGGGGACAGGCCGAGCACTGAAGCTTTCTTT; CDR3aa: CASSPGDRPSTEAFF
abundance: .; d_gene: TRBD2; j_gene: TRBJ2-5; v_gene: TRBV7-7; CDR3nt: TGTGCTAGCAGCCCCTACGGGAGGACAAGCCAAGAGACCCAGTACTTC; CDR3aa: CASSPYGRTSQETQYF
abundance: .; d_gene: TRBD1; j_gene: TRBJ1-1; v_gene: TRBV28; CDR3nt: TGTGCCAGCAGTTCCAGGGGGCGAGTGAACACTGAAGCTTTCTTT; CDR3aa: CASSSRGRVNTEAFF
abundance: .; d_gene: TRBD2; j_gene: TRBJ2-1; v_gene: TRBV6-4; CDR3nt: TGTGCCAGCAGTGAGACGGGGGGGGCCTACAATGAGCAGTTCTTC; CDR3aa: CASSETGGAYNEQFF
abundance: .; d_gene: TRBD1; j_gene: TRBJ1-4; v_gene: TRBV4-1; CDR3nt: TGCGCCAGCAGCCAAGGACAGGGTATCCGTGAAAAACTGTTTTTT; CDR3aa: CASSQGQGIREKLFF
abundance: .; d_gene: .; j_gene: TRBJ2-1; v_gene: TRBV6-1; CDR3nt: TGTGCCAGCAGTGAATTCGGGGGGCCCTACAATGAGCAGTTCTTC; CDR3aa: CASSEFGGPYNEQFF
abundance: .; d_gene: TRBD2; j_gene: TRBJ2-1; v_gene: TRBV7-9; CDR3nt: TGTGCCAGCAGCGATGGACTAGCGCAATACAATGAGCAGTTCTTC; CDR3aa: CASSDGLAQYNEQFF
abundance: few; d_gene: .; j_gene: TRBJ2-2; v_gene: TRBV29-1; CDR3nt: TGCAGCGTTAAAGCCACGAACACCGGGGAGCTGTTTTTT; CDR3aa: CSVKATNTGELFF
abundance: .; d_gene: TRBD2; j_gene: TRBJ2-7; v_gene: TRBV5-6; CDR3nt: TGTGCCAGCAGCTTGAGCCTAGCGGCGTACGAGCAGTACTTC; CDR3aa: CASSLSLAAYEQYF
abundance: few; d_gene: .; j_gene: TRBJ2-7; v_gene: TRBV5-4; CDR3nt: TGTGCCAGCAGCTTGGAACAGAAAAGCTCCTACGAGCAGTACTTC; CDR3aa: CASSLEQKSSYEQYF